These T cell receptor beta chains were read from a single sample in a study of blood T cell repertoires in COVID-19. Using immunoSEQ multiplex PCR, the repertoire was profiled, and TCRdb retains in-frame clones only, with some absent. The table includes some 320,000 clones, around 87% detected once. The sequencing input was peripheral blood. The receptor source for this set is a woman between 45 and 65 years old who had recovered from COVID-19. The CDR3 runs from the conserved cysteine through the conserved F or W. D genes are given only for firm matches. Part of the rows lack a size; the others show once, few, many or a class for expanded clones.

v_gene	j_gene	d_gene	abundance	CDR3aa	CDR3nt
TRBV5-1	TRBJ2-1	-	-	CASSLNIAEQFF	TGCGCCAGCAGCTTAAACATTGCTGAGCAGTTCTTC
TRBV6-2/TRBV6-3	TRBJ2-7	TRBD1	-	CASTPPVNRGNSYEQYF	TGTGCCAGCACCCCCCCCGTGAACAGGGGAAACTCCTACGAGCAGTACTTC
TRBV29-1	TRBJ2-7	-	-	CSVEGLGLDYEQYF	TGCAGCGTTGAAGGTTTGGGACTTGACTACGAGCAGTACTTC
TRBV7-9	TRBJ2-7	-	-	CASSQLPYEQYF	TGTGCCAGCAGCCAACTCCCATACGAGCAGTACTTC
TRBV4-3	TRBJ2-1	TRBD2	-	CASSPGLASDEQFF	TGCGCCAGCAGCCCTGGACTAGCAAGCGATGAGCAGTTCTTC
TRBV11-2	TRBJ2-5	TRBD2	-	CASSPRKEERGGETQYF	TGTGCCAGCAGCCCCCGAAAGGAGGAGCGGGGGGGGGAGACCCAGTACTTC
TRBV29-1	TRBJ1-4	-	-	CSVGQSRTEGKLFF	TGCAGCGTCGGCCAGTCGCGGACCGAGGGAAAACTGTTTTTT
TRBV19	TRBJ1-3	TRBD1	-	CASSARQGGGNTIYF	TGTGCCAGTAGTGCGAGACAGGGCGGCGGAAACACCATATATTTT
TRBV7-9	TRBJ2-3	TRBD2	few	CASSFTSGGTDTQYF	TGTGCCAGCAGCTTTACTAGCGGAGGCACAGATACGCAGTATTTT
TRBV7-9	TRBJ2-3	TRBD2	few	CASSLKTGTSTDTQYF	TGTGCCAGCAGCTTGAAAACCGGGACTAGCACCGATACGCAGTATTTT
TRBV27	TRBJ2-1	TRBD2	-	CASSSPRTSGRVEQFF	TGTGCCAGCAGTTCACCAAGGACTAGCGGGAGGGTTGAGCAGTTCTTC
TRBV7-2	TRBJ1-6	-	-	CASSLVGRGNSPLHF	TGTGCCAGCAGCTTAGTCGGCAGGGGAAATTCACCCCTCCACTTT
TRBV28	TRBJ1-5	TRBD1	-	CASSRRATGANQPQHF	TGTGCCAGCAGCCGACGCGCGACAGGGGCTAACCAGCCCCAGCATTTT
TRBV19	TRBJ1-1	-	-	CASSKYRENTEAFF	TGTGCCAGTAGTAAGTACAGAGAGAACACTGAAGCTTTCTTT
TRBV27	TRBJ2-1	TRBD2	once	CASSNEGLAYNEQFF	TGTGCCAGCAGTAATGAGGGACTAGCCTACAATGAGCAGTTCTTC
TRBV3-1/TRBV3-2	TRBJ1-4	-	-	CASSPPEGSRGIEKLFF	TGTGCCAGCAGCCCCCCTGAGGGGAGCAGGGGTATTGAAAAACTGTTTTTT
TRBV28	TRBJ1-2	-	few	CASSSPTGKGYGYTF	TGTGCCAGCAGCTCGCCGACCGGGAAAGGCTATGGCTACACCTTC
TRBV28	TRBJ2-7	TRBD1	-	CASRNRDRLSYEQYF	TGTGCCAGCAGGAACCGGGACAGGCTTTCCTACGAGCAGTACTTC
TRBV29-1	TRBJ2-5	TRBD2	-	CSVDLAGEETQYF	TGCAGCGTTGATCTAGCGGGAGAGGAGACCCAGTACTTC
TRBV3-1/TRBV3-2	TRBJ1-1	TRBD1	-	CASSPMTGTAFF	TGTGCCAGCAGCCCGATGACAGGGACGGCTTTCTTT
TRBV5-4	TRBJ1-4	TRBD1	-	CASSHRDRTEKLFF	TGTGCCAGCAGTCACCGGGACAGGACTGAAAAACTGTTTTTT
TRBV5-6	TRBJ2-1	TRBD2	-	CASSPGGRPQQFF	TGTGCCAGCAGCCCCGGGGGGAGGCCACAGCAGTTCTTC
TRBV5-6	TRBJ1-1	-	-	CASSLFLTVNTEAFF	TGTGCCAGCAGCTTGTTTCTGACAGTGAACACTGAAGCTTTCTTT
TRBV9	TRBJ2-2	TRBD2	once	CASSPSGLAGTGELFF	TGTGCCAGCAGCCCCAGCGGTCTAGCGGGTACCGGGGAGCTGTTTTTT
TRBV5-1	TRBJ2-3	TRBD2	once	CASSSERLGTSGRGTQYF	TGCGCCAGCAGCTCCGAACGCCTGGGGACTAGCGGGAGAGGTACGCAGTATTTT
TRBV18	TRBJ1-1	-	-	CASSPTVNTEAFF	TGTGCCAGCTCTCCGACAGTGAACACTGAAGCTTTCTTT
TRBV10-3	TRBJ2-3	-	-	CAISNSGTDTQYF	TGTGCCATCAGTAATTCAGGGACAGATACGCAGTATTTT
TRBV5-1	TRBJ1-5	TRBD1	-	CASRLTGGNQPQHF	TGCGCCAGCAGATTGACAGGGGGCAATCAGCCCCAGCATTTT
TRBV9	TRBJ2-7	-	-	CASSPDQLGTYYEQYF	TGTGCCAGCAGCCCGGACCAGCTCGGGACTTATTACGAGCAGTACTTC
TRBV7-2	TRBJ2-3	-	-	CASSTSRSTDTQYF	TGTGCCAGCAGCACCTCCCGGTCCACAGATACGCAGTATTTT
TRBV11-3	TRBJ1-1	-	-	CASSLGDSEAFF	TGTGCCAGCAGCTTAGGCGACAGTGAAGCTTTCTTT
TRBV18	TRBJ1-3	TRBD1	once	CASSPIGQGAAGNTIYF	TGTGCCAGCTCACCAATCGGACAGGGGGCAGCTGGAAACACCATATATTTT
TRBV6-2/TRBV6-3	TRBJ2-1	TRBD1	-	CASSPGTVPNEQFF	TGTGCCAGCAGTCCCGGGACAGTCCCCAATGAGCAGTTCTTC
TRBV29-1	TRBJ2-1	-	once	CSVDRRNNEQFF	TGCAGCGTTGACCGGCGGAACAATGAGCAGTTCTTC
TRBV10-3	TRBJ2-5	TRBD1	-	CAISRDSGVETQYF	TGTGCCATCAGTCGGGACAGTGGAGTGGAAACCCAGTACTTC
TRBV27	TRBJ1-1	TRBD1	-	CASRPRTGWETEAFF	TGTGCCAGCAGGCCTAGGACAGGGTGGGAGACTGAAGCTTTCTTT
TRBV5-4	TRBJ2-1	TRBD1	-	CASSLRGGDEQFF	TGTGCCAGCAGCTTAAGAGGGGGCGATGAGCAGTTCTTC
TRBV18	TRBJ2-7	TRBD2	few	CASSPTSGYEQYF	TGTGCCAGCTCACCCACTAGCGGTTACGAGCAGTACTTC
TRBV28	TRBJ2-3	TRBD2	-	CASSLFIQRGGDTQYF	TGTGCCAGCAGTTTATTCATCCAGCGGGGGGGAGATACGCAGTATTTT
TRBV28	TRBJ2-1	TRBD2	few	CASGTSLYNEQFF	TGTGCCAGCGGGACTAGCTTATACAATGAGCAGTTCTTC
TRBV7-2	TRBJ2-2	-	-	CASTERRSFTGELFF	TGTGCCAGCACCGAGAGGCGGTCCTTCACCGGGGAGCTGTTTTTT
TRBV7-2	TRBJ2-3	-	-	CASSSWGGAPRDTQYF	TGTGCCAGCAGCTCCTGGGGGGGGGCGCCCAGGGATACGCAGTATTTT
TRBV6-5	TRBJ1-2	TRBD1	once	CASRSGTVYGYTF	TGTGCCAGCCGGTCCGGGACAGTCTACGGCTACACCTTC